The 23 T cell receptor beta chains presented below share a single source sample, sequenced in a study of shared clonotypes between healthy human individuals (dated by TCRdb to 2018 to 2020). The library was produced with the immunoSEQ multiplex PCR assay. The immuneACCESS repertoire file appears here via TCRdb, limited to in-frame rearrangements. These files lack a portion of the clones; in checked studies, under half of the deficit traces to unresolved V genes, and the cause of the others is not known. The sample includes approximately 510,000 clones, with 75% to 85% observed a single time. Approximately 13% of the sample goes to the ten largest clones. The material sequenced was PBMCs. All receptors come from a middle-aged woman in good health. Some clones in this sample may be carry-over from other donors' samples.

The V call is TRBV7-8, the J call TRBJ2-7; tentative D call: TRBD1 (6 bases). Germline assignment: CDR1 SGHVS and CDR2 FQNEAQ. The CDR3 totals 17 residues. V was cut by 6 bases and J by 5 bases, with 26 bases left in between. The CDR3 nucleotides read TGTGCCAGCAGTAAAACCAGCCTGGGGGCAGGGAAGAACGAGCAGTACTTC. It codes for CASSKTSLGAGKNEQYF.

This chain joins TRBV5-4 and TRBJ1-1; maybe TRBD1 (6 bases). V was trimmed by 4 bases and J by 4 bases, leaving 20 bases between them. Germline CDR1 and CDR2: SGHNT and YYREEE (reference sequence). The CDR3 runs to 16 residues. In DNA form, the CDR3 reads TGTGCCAGCAGCCCGGGCGGGGGGGGCTGGGGCACTGAAGCTTTCTTT. It codes for CASSPGGGGWGTEAFF. The complete variable domain, with remaining parts taken from reference TRBV5-4 and TRBJ1-1, reads ETGVTQSPTHLIKTRGQQVTLRCSSQSGHNTVSWYQQALGQGPQFIFQYYREEENGRGNFPPRFSGLQFPNYSSELNVNALELDDSALYLCASSPGGGGWGTEAFFGQGTRLTVV.

The rearrangement links TRBV11-2 to TRBJ2-7; 7 bases line up with TRBD1. Trimming removed 4 bases from V and 7 bases from J; junction bases left unmatched: 7. Germline V gene lookup returns CDR1 SGHAT and CDR2 FQNNGV. The CDR3 covers 13 residues. The CDR3 region is CASSSDRVGEQYF. The DNA of the CDR3 is TGTGCCAGCAGCTCCGACAGGGTGGGGGAGCAGTACTTC.

In this sample, this clone turned up a few times. This CDR3 reads CASSQGSEGNEQFF. The CDR3 bases are TGTGCCAGCAGCCAAGGATCGGAGGGCAATGAGCAGTTCTTC. The chain has TRBV14 and TRBJ2-1, with D possibly being TRBD2 (6 bases). Trimming cost V 1 base and J 6 bases, with 10 bases left between them. Germline lookup yields CDR1 SGHDN and CDR2 FVKESK. CDR3 length: 14 residues.

The rearrangement uses TRBV7-6 and TRBJ2-5, with 8 positions matching TRBD1. V lost 5 bases to trimming and J lost 4 bases; unmatched junction nucleotides: 9. The CDR3 covers 15 residues. In germline, CDR1 is SGHVS, CDR2 FNYEAQ. The CDR3 DNA reads TGTGCCAGCAGCGGGCCCAGGGGGCGCGTAGAGACCCAGTACTTC. Translation gives CASSGPRGRVETQYF. Full variable domain (rest looked up from reference TRBV7-6 and TRBJ2-5): GAGVSQSPRYKVTKRGQDVALRCDPISGHVSLYWYRQALGQGPEFLTYFNYEAQQDKSGLPNDRFSAERPEGSISTLTIQRTEQRDSAMYRCASSGPRGRVETQYFGPGTRLLVL.

The rearrangement joins TRBV28 to TRBJ2-5; D not certain. CDR1 is MDHEN and CDR2 is SYDVKM in the germline V gene. CDR3 length equals 13 residues. V lost 4 bases, J lost 0 bases, and 6 bases lay in between. The DNA for the CDR3 is TGTGCCAGCAGTTCTTTTCACCAAGAGACCCAGTACTTC. Protein: CASSSFHQETQYF.

The chain uses TRBV7-3 and TRBJ1-3; D gene unclear. CDR1 is SGHTA and CDR2 is FQGTGA in the germline V gene. This CDR3 is built from 13 residues. Trimming removed 4 bases from V and 8 bases from J, with 12 bases in between. In nucleotides, the CDR3 is TGTGCCAGCAGCTCCGGACCTGGGGACACCATATATTTT. Its translation is CASSSGPGDTIYF.

Notes on this clone: The sample carries other DNA sequences with the same CDR3. The chain is built from TRBV27 and TRBJ2-7; 12 bases map to TRBD2. V shed 5 bases and J 0 bases; nucleotides not matched to a gene: 5. CDR3 size: 16 residues. Germline values: CDR1 MNHEY, CDR2 SMNVEV (reference sequence). The CDR3 sequence is CASSPLAGGLSYEQYF. The CDR3 DNA reads as TGTGCCAGCAGTCCCCTAGCGGGAGGGCTCTCCTACGAGCAGTACTTC.

On this clone itself: A read error may explain this, as a much larger clone is one base away. Other DNA sequences from this sample encode an identical CDR3 as well. The chain has TRBV2 and TRBJ2-5, with 8 bases fitting TRBD2. CDR1 SNHLY and CDR2 FYNNEI come from the germline V gene. This CDR3 contains 14 residues. CDR3 amino acids: CASSDGRARETQYF. The DNA of the CDR3 is TGCGCCAGCAGCGACGGGAGGGCCAGAGAGACCCAGTACTTC.

The gene calls are TRBV5-6 and TRBJ2-7; D unresolved. The CDR3 spans 15 residues. Germline CDR1 is SGHDT and CDR2 is YYEEEE. With 0 bases removed from V and 4 bases from J, the gap between germline ends came to 14 bases. The CDR3 protein is CASSLAYLGLYEQYF. DNA of the CDR3: TGTGCCAGCAGCTTGGCCTATCTGGGCCTGTACGAGCAGTACTTC.

In DNA form, the CDR3 reads TGCGCCAGCAGCTATTTTGAAGGGGCTGAAGCTTTCTTT. Its protein is CASSYFEGAEAFF. The chain couples TRBV5-1 to TRBJ1-1; maybe TRBD1 (5 bases). Trimming shortened V by 3 bases and J by 6 bases, and 12 bases separated the two germline ends. The CDR3 spans 13 residues. The germline V gene encodes CDR1 SGHRS and CDR2 YFSETQ. Variable domain in full (rest from reference TRBV5-1 and TRBJ1-1): KAGVTQTPRYLIKTRGQQVTLSCSPISGHRSVSWYQQTPGQGLQFLFEYFSETQRNKGNFPGRFSGRQFSNSRSEMNVSTLELGDSALYLCASSYFEGAEAFFGQGTRLTVV.

The CDR3 DNA reads TGTGCCAGCACCCAACTAGGTCGTAATGAGCAGTTCTTC. It translates to CASTQLGRNEQFF. The chain employs TRBV5-4 and TRBJ2-1, with a possible D match to TRBD2 (5 bases). CDR1 and CDR2 from the germline V gene are SGHNT and YYREEE (reference sequence). The CDR3 spans 13 residues. Trimming cost V 6 bases and J 7 bases, with 14 bases left between them.

The chain carries TRBV2 and TRBJ2-7, with 9 nucleotides matching TRBD1. Unmatched junction bases numbered 5, after V lost 5 bases and J lost 0 bases. The CDR3 loop spans 15 amino acids. Germline CDR1 and CDR2: SNHLY and FYNNEI. The CDR3 DNA reads as TGTGCCAGCAGTCCCGGGACAGGGATCTCCTACGAGCAGTACTTC. Residues: CASSPGTGISYEQYF.

The V and J genes are TRBV15 and TRBJ2-1, with D possibly TRBD2 on 6 matching bases. The CDR3 spans 15 residues. Looked up from germline, CDR1 is LNHNV and CDR2 is YYDKDF (reference sequence). Trimming left V 5 bases short and J 0 bases short, with 11 bases between. CDR3 DNA sequence: TGTGCCACCAGCGGGCGGAGGGACTCCTACAATGAGCAGTTCTTC. Its translation: CATSGRRDSYNEQFF.

To note about this clone: This sample includes further DNA sequences coding for the same CDR3. This chain connects TRBV18 to TRBJ2-1; 10 bases are shared with TRBD2. Germline V gene lookup returns CDR1 KGHSH and CDR2 LQKENI. The CDR3 consists of 16 residues. V lost 0 bases to trimming and J lost 6 bases; unmatched junction nucleotides: 5. The CDR3 region is CASSPPLAGVGNEQFF. For the CDR3, the DNA is TGTGCCAGCTCACCACCGCTAGCGGGAGTGGGCAATGAGCAGTTCTTC.

CDR3 sequence (DNA): TGTGCCAGCAGCTTATTCGGGGCTAGCGGGAGGTCGAGCTCCTACGAGCAGTACTTC. Amino acid sequence: CASSLFGASGRSSSYEQYF. The chain combines TRBV11-2 with TRBJ2-7; 11 nucleotides agree with TRBD2. From germline, CDR1 is SGHAT and CDR2 FQNNGV. V shed 2 bases and J 0 bases; nucleotides not matched to a gene: 12. This CDR3 spans 19 amino acids.

To note about this clone: Other nucleotide sequences from this sample produce the same CDR3. V usage is TRBV20-1 and J usage is TRBJ2-7; D uncertain. The CDR3 has 11 amino acids. Germline V gene data show CDR1 as DFQATT and CDR2 as SNEGSKA (reference sequence). V was clipped by 0 bases and J by 3 bases, with 3 bases between them. CDR3 nucleotide sequence: TGCAGTGCTAGAGAGGACTACGAGCAGTACTTC. This gives the protein CSAREDYEQYF.

Concerning this clone: A read error may produce the germline difference seen at one junction end. The V gene is TRBV7-9, the J gene TRBJ2-7, with 9 bases identical to TRBD2. Germline CDR1 SEHNR, CDR2 FQNEAQ (reference sequence). The CDR3 totals 16 residues. The CDR3 protein is CASSPGAVAGAYGQYF. CDR3 nucleotide sequence: TGTGCCAGCAGCCCGGGGGCAGTAGCGGGAGCCTACGGGCAGTACTTC.

The chain carries TRBV6-4 and TRBJ2-3; TRBD1 or TRBD2 may be the D gene (5 bases each). V was shortened by 6 bases and J by 2 bases, with 15 bases between the two germline ends. CDR1 is MRHNA, CDR2 SNTAGT, per germline. There are 15 residues in the CDR3. Written as DNA, the CDR3 is TGTGCCAGCAGCCCCGGGACGGCACACACAGATACGCAGTATTTT. Protein product: CASSPGTAHTDTQYF.

This sequence joins TRBV15 and TRBJ1-2; D ambiguous. V was shortened by 2 bases and J by 4 bases, with 8 bases between the two germline ends. The CDR3 runs 13 residues. Germline assignment: CDR1 LNHNV and CDR2 YYDKDF (reference sequence). The CDR3 loop reads CATSRQRGYGYTF. The CDR3 DNA follows: TGTGCCACCAGCAGACAGCGGGGCTATGGCTACACCTTC.

This clone was seen ten or more times. This rearrangement joins TRBV9 to TRBJ2-2; D is undetermined. With 0 bases removed from V and 1 base from J, the gap between germline ends came to 13 bases. The V gene's germline CDR1 is SGDLS and CDR2 YYNGEE. The CDR3 consists of 17 residues. CDR3 amino acids: CASSVGWVGRNTGELFF. The CDR3 nucleotides read TGTGCCAGCAGCGTAGGTTGGGTCGGCAGGAACACCGGGGAGCTGTTTTTT.

This clone has at least ten counts. CDR3 bases: TGTGCCAGCAGCGTAGATGCGGCGGGAGGTTGGAATGAGCAGTTCTTC. Translating gives CASSVDAAGGWNEQFF. The chain recombines TRBV9 with TRBJ2-1; 8 bases line up with TRBD2. V was clipped by 0 bases and J by 7 bases; unmatched bases: 9. The CDR3 loop spans 16 amino acids. Per germline, CDR1 SGDLS and CDR2 YYNGEE.

This clone was observed a handful of times. The chain combines TRBV4-3 with TRBJ2-7; D gene unclear. Trimming cost V 0 bases and J 0 bases, with 12 bases left between them. The CDR3 sequence is 16 residues long. From germline, CDR1 is LGHNA and CDR2 YSLEER. The CDR3 spells CASSQELGSSSYEQYF. In nucleotides, the CDR3 is TGCGCCAGCAGCCAAGAATTAGGGTCAAGCTCCTACGAGCAGTACTTC.